This T cell receptor beta chain was sequenced during a study of Graves' ophthalmopathy and Graves' hyperthyroidism. Overall study results and limits: Most expanded thyroid clonotypes above 0.001 frequency also appeared in blood.

A remark on this clonotype: Its antigen is unknown.

Looked up from germline, CDR1 is SGHNT and CDR2 is YYREEE (reference sequence). This CDR3 comprises 14 residues. PBMCs were isolated from an approximately 10 ml sample of fresh peripheral blood. As the template, RNA transcripts were used to amplify TCR beta CDR3 regions. HTBI primers served in a first-round RT-PCR, which a second-round multiplex PCR followed. MiXCR, applied by TCRdb to the multiplex PCR reads, yields one record per CDR3 protein. Here the sample spans about 740,000 distinct CDR3 sequences, roughly two fifths being singletons. The clonotype was recovered from an adult man with Graves' ophthalmopathy. Sequencing used peripheral blood. This rearrangement joins TRBV5-4 to TRBJ2-5; perhaps D is TRBD1 or TRBD2 (5 bases each). CDR3: CARALVGDGETQYF. CDR3 bases: TGTGCTAGAGCTCTAGTAGGGGACGGGGAGACCCAGTACTTC.